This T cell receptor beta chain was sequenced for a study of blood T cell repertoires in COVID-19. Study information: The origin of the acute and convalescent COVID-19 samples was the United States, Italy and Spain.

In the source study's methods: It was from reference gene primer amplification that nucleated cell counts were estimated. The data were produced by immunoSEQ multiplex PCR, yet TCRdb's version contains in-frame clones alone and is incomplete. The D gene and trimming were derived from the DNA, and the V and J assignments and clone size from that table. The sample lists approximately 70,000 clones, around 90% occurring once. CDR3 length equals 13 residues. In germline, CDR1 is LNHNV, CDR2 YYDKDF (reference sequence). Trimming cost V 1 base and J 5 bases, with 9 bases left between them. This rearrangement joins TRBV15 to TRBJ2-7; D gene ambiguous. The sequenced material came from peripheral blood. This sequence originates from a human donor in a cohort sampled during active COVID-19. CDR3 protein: CATSRGDIDEQYF. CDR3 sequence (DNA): TGTGCCACCAGCAGAGGCGACATTGACGAGCAGTACTTC.